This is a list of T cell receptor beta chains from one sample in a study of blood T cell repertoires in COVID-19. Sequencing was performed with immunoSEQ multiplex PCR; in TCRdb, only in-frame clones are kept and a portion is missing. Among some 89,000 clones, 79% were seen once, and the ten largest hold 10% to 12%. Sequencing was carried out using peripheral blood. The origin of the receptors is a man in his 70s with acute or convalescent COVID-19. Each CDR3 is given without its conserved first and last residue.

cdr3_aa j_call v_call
ASSLDTGTDTQY TRBJ2-3 TRBV18
ASSQGGQKNTEAF TRBJ1-1 TRBV4-1
ASSIKGATGMNTEAF TRBJ1-1 TRBV19
ASSVRLAGANTGELF TRBJ2-2 TRBV5-1
ASSPAGLTYEQY TRBJ2-7 TRBV4-1
ASSYRSGAQPQH TRBJ1-5 TRBV6-5
ASSSGTPIAKNIQY TRBJ2-4 TRBV19
ASSARLRGSYQPQH TRBJ1-5 TRBV6-1
ASSEAPASSGTQY TRBJ2-3 TRBV2
ASRPQGYSNQPQH TRBJ1-5 TRBV6-5
ASRALNQPQH TRBJ1-5 TRBV6-6
SVEDFRASPDTQY TRBJ2-3 TRBV29-1
ASSSDRGHQPQH TRBJ1-5 TRBV11-2
ASSLTGLDLNQPQH TRBJ1-5 TRBV28
ASSGTVRDTQY TRBJ2-3 TRBV2
ASSSLSGGPDTQY TRBJ2-3 TRBV5-6
ASSYLLEGGELF TRBJ2-2 TRBV6-6
ASSLPLTGANQPQH TRBJ1-5 TRBV28
ASGLRDRGDEQY TRBJ2-7 TRBV7-2
TSRPDRGRNGYT TRBJ1-2 TRBV1
ASLARGRTDTQY TRBJ2-3 TRBV6-5
ASSSLQGAGYT TRBJ1-2 TRBV5-4
ASSQGRAGDTEAF TRBJ1-1 TRBV4-1
ASSSTTTGVNTEAF TRBJ1-1 TRBV18
ASSQIDLNTEAF TRBJ1-1 TRBV11-2
ASSLRGDNQPQH TRBJ1-5 TRBV5-1
AISSGSEKLF TRBJ1-4 TRBV10-3
ASSLEGAADTQY TRBJ2-3 TRBV5-1
ASSRTARATNEKLF TRBJ1-4 TRBV7-6
ASSPSSVAGNTIY TRBJ1-3 TRBV7-9
ASSLRLAGASNTGELF TRBJ2-2 TRBV6-2/TRBV6-3
ASSTLYRTSGGTSYNEQF TRBJ2-1 TRBV2
ASSFSGGANAETQY TRBJ2-5 TRBV13
ASSTPGQHANTGELF TRBJ2-2 TRBV19
ASSRLQGAYSTDTQY TRBJ2-3 TRBV3-1/TRBV3-2
ASSRTGMVF TRBJ1-4 TRBV19
ASSERGRRETQY TRBJ2-5 TRBV2
ASSQEGYRGDYGYT TRBJ1-2 TRBV4-1
ASRVDRRYGYT TRBJ1-2 TRBV28
ASSQGFTYTGELF TRBJ2-2 TRBV3-1/TRBV3-2
ASSLTSGGETQY TRBJ2-5 TRBV28
ASSYQEITVNTEAF TRBJ1-1 TRBV6-5
AISLQGGADTQY TRBJ2-3 TRBV10-3
ASSPLPGSEQY TRBJ2-7 TRBV11-1
ASSFISGRGDTQY TRBJ2-3 TRBV5-6
ASTNRGLSYNSPLH TRBJ1-6 TRBV2
ASSSYRGSETQY TRBJ2-5 TRBV6-5
ASSPRQGNGYT TRBJ1-2 TRBV3-1/TRBV3-2
ASSPKDRVIGNTIY TRBJ1-3 TRBV18
ASSLTTYGYT TRBJ1-2 TRBV12-3/TRBV12-4
ASSTSGQETQY TRBJ2-5 TRBV2
ASSKDRHQPQH TRBJ1-5 TRBV7-2
ASSTDSPYEQY TRBJ2-7 TRBV6-5
SVMASGGSSTDTQY TRBJ2-3 TRBV29-1
ASSLGSGGDEQF TRBJ2-1 TRBV5-6
ASSLNGPGQGAAGYT TRBJ1-2 TRBV3-1/TRBV3-2
ASTYRGGTEAF TRBJ1-1 TRBV6-5
ASSTGASGASSTDTQY TRBJ2-3 TRBV5-1